This T cell receptor (beta chain) was identified in a study of blood T cells in healthy people across ages. Study as a whole: About one barcoded beta molecule per two T cells came from capture by template switching. Points from the study as a whole: Considered underestimates were the diversity estimates obtained from one million T cells. Diversity was higher, and naive CD4+ cells more numerous, in long-lived donors than in aged donors.

This CDR3 spans 13 amino acids. V dropped 6 bases and J dropped 0 bases, with 9 bases sitting between them. The germline V gene has CDR1 SGHRS and CDR2 YFSETQ. This clonotype was counted between two and nine times. As yet, its antigen is unknown. It was with a sample-barcoded 5' primer and a J-beta primer mix that a second PCR of roughly 7 to 12 cycles was run. A template-switch adaptor containing 12 random nucleotides labeled each cDNA molecule. MiXCR, applied by TCRdb to the 5' RACE reads, yields one record per CDR3 protein. The sample has some 730,000 distinct CDR3 sequences, 20% to 25% seen once. The source of this sequence is a man in his 70s in good health. The chain uses TRBV5-1 and TRBJ1-1, with D tentatively TRBD1 (5 bases). Sequencing used blood. The CDR3 DNA follows: TGCGCCAGCAAGGTAGGGGTGAACACTGAAGCTTTCTTT. Translating gives CASKVGVNTEAFF.